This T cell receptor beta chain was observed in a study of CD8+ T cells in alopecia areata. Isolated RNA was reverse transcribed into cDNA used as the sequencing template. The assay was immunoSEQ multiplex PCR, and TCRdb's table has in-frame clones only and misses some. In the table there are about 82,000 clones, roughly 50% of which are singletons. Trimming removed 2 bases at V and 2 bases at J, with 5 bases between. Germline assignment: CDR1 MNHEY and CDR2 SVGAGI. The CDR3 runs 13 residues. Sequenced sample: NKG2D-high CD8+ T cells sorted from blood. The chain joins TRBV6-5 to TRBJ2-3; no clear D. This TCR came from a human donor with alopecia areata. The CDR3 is CASSYGYTDTQYF. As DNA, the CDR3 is TGTGCCAGCAGTTACGGGTACACAGATACGCAGTATTTT.